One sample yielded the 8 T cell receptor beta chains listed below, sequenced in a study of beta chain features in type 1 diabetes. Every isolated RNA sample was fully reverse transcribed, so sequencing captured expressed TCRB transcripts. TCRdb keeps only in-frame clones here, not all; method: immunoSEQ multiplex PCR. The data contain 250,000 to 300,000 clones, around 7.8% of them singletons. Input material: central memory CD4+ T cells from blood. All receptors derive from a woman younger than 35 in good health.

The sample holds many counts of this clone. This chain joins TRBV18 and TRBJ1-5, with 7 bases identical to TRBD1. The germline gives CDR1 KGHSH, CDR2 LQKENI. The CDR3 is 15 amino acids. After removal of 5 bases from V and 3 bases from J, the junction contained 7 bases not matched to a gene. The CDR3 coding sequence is TGTGCCAGCTCATGGTCCCAGGGGGACAATCAGCCCCAGCATTTT. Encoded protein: CASSWSQGDNQPQHF.

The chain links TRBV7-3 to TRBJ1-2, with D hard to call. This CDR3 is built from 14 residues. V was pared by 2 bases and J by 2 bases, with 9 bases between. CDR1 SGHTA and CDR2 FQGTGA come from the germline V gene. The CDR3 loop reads CASSLVSANYGYTF. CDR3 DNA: TGTGCCAGCAGCTTAGTCTCAGCGAACTATGGCTACACCTTC.

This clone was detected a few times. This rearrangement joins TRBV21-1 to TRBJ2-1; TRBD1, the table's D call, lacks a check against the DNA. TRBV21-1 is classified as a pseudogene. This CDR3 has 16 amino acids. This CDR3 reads CASSGADRGSYDEQFF. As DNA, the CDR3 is TGTGCCAGCAGCGGTGCGGACAGGGGCTCGTACGATGAGCAGTTCTTC.

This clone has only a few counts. In DNA form, the CDR3 reads TGTGCCAGCAGCCAAGATAAACAGGTGACCGGGGAGCTGTTTTTT. It specifies CASSQDKQVTGELFF. V gene TRBV4-2 combines with J gene TRBJ2-2, with D possibly being TRBD1 (5 bases). Trimming pared 0 bases from V and 5 bases from J, leaving 10 bases between. There are 15 residues in the CDR3. Germline V gives CDR1 LGHNA, CDR2 YNFKEQ.

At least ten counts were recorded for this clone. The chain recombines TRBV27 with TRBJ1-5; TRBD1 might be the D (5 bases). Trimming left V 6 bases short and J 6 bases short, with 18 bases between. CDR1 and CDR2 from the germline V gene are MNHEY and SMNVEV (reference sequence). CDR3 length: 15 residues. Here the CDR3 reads CASSSREGQGQPQHF. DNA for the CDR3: TGTGCCAGCAGCTCCCGGGAGGGTCAGGGTCAGCCCCAGCATTTT.

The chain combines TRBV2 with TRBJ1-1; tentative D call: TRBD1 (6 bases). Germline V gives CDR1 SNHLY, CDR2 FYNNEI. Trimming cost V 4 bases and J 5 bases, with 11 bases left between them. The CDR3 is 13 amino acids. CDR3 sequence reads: CASSARGGTEAFF. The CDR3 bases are TGTGCCAGCAGTGCCAGGGGTGGTACTGAAGCTTTCTTT.

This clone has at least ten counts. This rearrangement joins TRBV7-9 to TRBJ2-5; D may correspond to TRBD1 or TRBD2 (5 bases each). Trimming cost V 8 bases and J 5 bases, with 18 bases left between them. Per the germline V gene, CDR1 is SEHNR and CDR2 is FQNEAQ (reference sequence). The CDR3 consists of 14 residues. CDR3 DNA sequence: TGTGCCAGCGGACCCGGGACGGCGGAGGAGACCCAGTACTTC. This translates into CASGPGTAEETQYF. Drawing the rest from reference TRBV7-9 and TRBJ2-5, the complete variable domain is DTGVSQNPRHKITKRGQNVTFRCDPISEHNRLYWYRQTLGQGPEFLTYFQNEAQLEKSRLLSDRFSAERPKGSFSTLEIQRTEQGDSAMYLCASGPGTAEETQYFGPGTRLLVL.

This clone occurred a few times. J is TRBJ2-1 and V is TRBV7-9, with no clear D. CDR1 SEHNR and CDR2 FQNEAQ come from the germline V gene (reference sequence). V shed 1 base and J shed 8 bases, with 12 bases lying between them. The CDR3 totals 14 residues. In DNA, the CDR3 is TGTGCCAGCAGCTTAGAAGCTACCTTGCATGAGCAGTTCTTC. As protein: CASSLEATLHEQFF. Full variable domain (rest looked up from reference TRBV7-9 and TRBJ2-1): DTGVSQNPRHKITKRGQNVTFRCDPISEHNRLYWYRQTLGQGPEFLTYFQNEAQLEKSRLLSDRFSAERPKGSFSTLEIQRTEQGDSAMYLCASSLEATLHEQFFGPGTRLTVL.